The 3 T cell receptor beta chains in this list originate from one sample, sequenced in a study of cytomegalovirus exposure and HLA in healthy donors. 60 Vbeta and 13 Jbeta primers were used in PCR. Here immunoSEQ multiplex PCR was the method, and the copy in TCRdb shows in-frame clones only, minus some. The sample includes 110,000 or so clones, approximately 71% of them seen just once. Specimen: PBMCs. All receptors come from a woman in her sixties or seventies in good health and CMV-seropositive.

The rearrangement links TRBV5-6 to TRBJ1-2; TRBD1 is a possible D gene (6 bases). The CDR3 loop spans 14 amino acids. V was trimmed by 4 bases and J by 5 bases, leaving 15 bases between them. CDR1 and CDR2 (germline): SGHDT, YYEEEE. The CDR3 nucleotides are TGTGCCAGCAGCCGTACAGGGAATGAATATGGCTACACCTTC. It translates to CASSRTGNEYGYTF.

In DNA form, the CDR3 reads TGTGCCAGCAGCTTTAGCGGGGCCACAGATACGCAGTATTTT. It specifies CASSFSGATDTQYF. The V gene is TRBV7-8, the J gene TRBJ2-3; 8 bases fit TRBD2. Germline V lookup: CDR1 SGHVS, CDR2 FQNEAQ. V shed 3 bases, J shed 2 bases, and the junction held 1 base outside the gene matches. The CDR3 has 14 amino acids. The whole variable domain, filled in from reference TRBV7-8 and TRBJ2-3, reads GAGVSQSPRYKVAKRGQDVALRCDPISGHVSLFWYQQALGQGPEFLTYFQNEAQLDKSGLPSDRFFAERPEGSVSTLKIQRTQQEDSAVYLCASSFSGATDTQYFGPGTRLTVL.

CDR3 sequence reads: CASSQETLQDIGDNEQFF. The CDR3 DNA is TGCGCCAGCAGCCAAGAGACTCTTCAGGACATTGGGGACAATGAGCAGTTCTTC. This chain joins TRBV4-1 and TRBJ2-1, with TRBD1 as a possible D gene (5 bases). Trimming removed 0 bases at V and 5 bases at J, with 20 bases between. Germline-derived CDR1 and CDR2 are MGHRA and YSYEKL. This CDR3 contains 18 residues.